These 20 T cell receptor beta chains were all obtained from the same sample, sequenced in a study of cytomegalovirus exposure and HLA in healthy donors. Only in-frame clones appear in the TCRdb table, and some are missing; sequencing was by immunoSEQ multiplex PCR. This repertoire shows 110,000 to 150,000 clones, 91% found once; its top ten account for 0.69%. Sequenced material: PBMCs. These receptors all stem from a man younger than 35 in good health and CMV-seronegative.

The chain recombines TRBV19 with TRBJ2-3, with D perhaps TRBD1 (5 bases). Trimming removed 1 base at V and 5 bases at J, with 10 bases between. The CDR3 covers 14 residues. The germline V gene has CDR1 LNHDA and CDR2 SQIVND (reference sequence). In DNA, the CDR3 is TGTGCCAGTAGTATAGTGGGGCCGGTAGATACGCAGTATTTT. Its translation is CASSIVGPVDTQYF.

The J gene is TRBJ2-1, the V gene TRBV7-2; D is undetermined. The germline V gene encodes CDR1 SGHTA and CDR2 FQGNSA. Trimming left V 2 bases short and J 10 bases short, with 12 bases between. The CDR3 spans 13 residues. DNA for the CDR3: TGTGCCAGCAGCTTACACCTCGGTGTCGAGCAGTTCTTC. This sequence encodes CASSLHLGVEQFF.

The genes are TRBV7-9 and TRBJ1-2, with D tentatively TRBD1 (6 bases). Germline CDR1 and CDR2: SEHNR and FQNEAQ (reference sequence). The CDR3 has 15 residues. V was pared by 5 bases and J by 3 bases, with 16 bases between. The CDR3 loop is CASSPQGWEHYGYTF. The DNA for the CDR3 is TGTGCCAGCAGCCCACAGGGTTGGGAGCACTATGGCTACACCTTC.

The rearrangement uses TRBV18 and TRBJ2-5; 7 positions match TRBD2. V lost 3 bases and J lost 0; bases outside the gene matches: 4. CDR3 size: 15 residues. Germline-derived CDR1 and CDR2 are KGHSH and LQKENI. The CDR3 DNA follows: TGTGCCAGCTCACCGCGACTAGCAGACCAAGAGACCCAGTACTTC. Its protein product is CASSPRLADQETQYF.

The rearrangement uses TRBV18 and TRBJ1-2; 7 bases are a match to TRBD1. The CDR3 has 17 amino acids. Germline V gives CDR1 KGHSH, CDR2 LQKENI. The ends lost 3 bases at V and 3 bases at J; junction bases unmatched: 13. The CDR3: CASSPRTGPPEDYGYTF. The DNA of the CDR3 is TGTGCCAGCTCACCGCGGACAGGCCCTCCCGAGGACTATGGCTACACCTTC.

This clone was counted a few times. This rearrangement joins TRBV9 to TRBJ2-2, with no clear D. The V end was cut by 0 bases, the J end by 6 bases, with 3 bases between. Germline assignment: CDR1 SGDLS and CDR2 YYNGEE. This CDR3 contains 12 residues. In DNA, the CDR3 is TGTGCCAGCAGCGTAGCGGCCGGGGAGCTGTTTTTT. It specifies CASSVAAGELFF.

This chain uses TRBV6-5 with TRBJ1-4, with unresolved D. CDR1 MNHEY and CDR2 SVGAGI come from the germline V gene. The CDR3 covers 15 residues. V was clipped by 0 bases and J by 4 bases, with 9 bases between them. The CDR3 bases are TGTGCCAGCAGTTACTCCCCCGAGAGTAATGAAAAACTGTTTTTT. Translation gives CASSYSPESNEKLFF.

This chain connects TRBV19 to TRBJ2-2; 7 nucleotides line up with TRBD1. The length of the CDR3 is 15 residues. CDR1 is LNHDA, CDR2 SQIVND, per germline (reference sequence). The junction had 7 bases not matched to a gene; V was cut back by 5 bases and J by 4 bases. The CDR3 here is CASSVRTGGTGELFF. In nucleotides, the CDR3 is TGTGCCAGTAGTGTCCGGACAGGCGGCACCGGGGAGCTGTTTTTT.

The genes are TRBV4-2 and TRBJ2-1; 10 bases align to TRBD2. The germline V gene encodes CDR1 LGHNA and CDR2 YNFKEQ. V lost 4 bases to trimming and J lost 9 bases; unmatched junction nucleotides: 12. The length of the CDR3 is 16 residues. CDR3 in amino acids: CASSPEPASGRIEQFF. For the CDR3, the DNA is TGTGCCAGCAGCCCTGAGCCGGCTAGCGGGAGAATTGAGCAGTTCTTC.

The rearrangement links TRBV29-1 to TRBJ1-1, with D perhaps TRBD1 (6 bases). V was clipped by 6 bases and J by 5 bases, with 16 bases between them. Germline V CDR1 and CDR2: SQVTM, ANQGSEA. The CDR3 is made up of 13 amino acids. The CDR3 DNA reads TGCAGCGTGGGGGCAAACCAGGGGACTGAAGCTTTCTTT. It codes for CSVGANQGTEAFF.

The rearrangement links TRBV7-9 to TRBJ2-7, with TRBD1 matching 9 bases. The CDR3 contains 14 residues. The trim removed 5 bases at V and 7 bases at J, leaving 9 bases unmatched. CDR1 is SEHNR and CDR2 is FQNEAQ in the germline V gene (reference sequence). In DNA, the CDR3 is TGTGCCAGCAGCCTCCCGGGACAGGGAGGGGAGCAGTACTTC. As protein: CASSLPGQGGEQYF.

V and J are TRBV7-9 and TRBJ1-1; no firm D call. CDR3 size: 13 residues. Germline lookup yields CDR1 SEHNR and CDR2 FQNEAQ (reference sequence). V gave up 1 base and J gave up 4 bases, with 7 bases separating them. DNA of the CDR3: TGTGCCAGCAGCTTAGGGAGGGCCACTGAAGCTTTCTTT. It encodes CASSLGRATEAFF.

The DNA of the CDR3 is TGTGCCAGCAGTGACTTCGCAGATGAAAAACTGTTTTTT. The encoded protein is CASSDFADEKLFF. The chain carries TRBV2 and TRBJ1-4; no reliable D call. Germline V gene data show CDR1 as SNHLY and CDR2 as FYNNEI. V lost 3 bases, J lost 6 bases, and 8 bases lay in between. This CDR3 comprises 13 residues.

This chain connects TRBV9 to TRBJ1-6, with D possibly matching TRBD1 (6 bases). Germline lookup yields CDR1 SGDLS and CDR2 YYNGEE. Trimming took 0 bases from V and 5 from J, leaving 9 bases between them. The CDR3 loop spans 15 amino acids. CDR3 bases: TGTGCCAGCAGCGTAGGGGGGCCGAATAATTCACCCCTCCACTTT. This encodes CASSVGGPNNSPLHF.

V usage is TRBV5-1 and J usage is TRBJ2-2; tentatively, D is TRBD2 (5 bases). The CDR3 covers 14 residues. The germline V gene encodes CDR1 SGHRS and CDR2 YFSETQ. V lost 7 bases and J 4 bases, leaving 14 bases between the germline ends. This CDR3 reads CASGGYRGTGELFF. The CDR3 DNA reads TGCGCCAGCGGCGGGTATCGGGGCACCGGGGAGCTGTTTTTT.

This CDR3 reads CASSLGYTTGNYEQFF. In DNA, the CDR3 is TGTGCCAGCAGCTTAGGTTATACTACAGGGAACTATGAGCAGTTCTTC. The genes are TRBV11-3 and TRBJ2-1, with D tentatively TRBD1 (6 bases). Trimming took off 1 base at V and 8 bases at J, with 18 bases between the two ends. This CDR3 contains 16 residues. CDR1 is SGHNT, CDR2 YENEEA, per germline.

The chain links TRBV19 to TRBJ1-1, with 7 bases lining up with TRBD1. The length of the CDR3 is 15 residues. Losses at the gene ends were 4 bases for V and 4 bases for J; bases not matched to a gene: 9. Germline V gives CDR1 LNHDA, CDR2 SQIVND (reference sequence). CDR3 bases: TGTGCCAGTAGTAGAGACAGGGAGGCCACCACTGAAGCTTTCTTT. Translation gives CASSRDREATTEAFF.

V is TRBV10-3 and J is TRBJ2-5; D is undetermined. The V gene lost 2 bases and the J gene lost 5 bases, with 9 bases spanning the gap. Germline V gives CDR1 ENHRY, CDR2 SYGVKD. The CDR3 has 13 residues. The CDR3 spells CAISENFAETQYF. The CDR3 bases are TGTGCCATCAGTGAGAACTTCGCGGAGACCCAGTACTTC.

V gene TRBV6-7 combines with J gene TRBJ2-5; the match to TRBD2 covers 7 bases. TRBV6-7 is filed as an ORF, its function uncertain. The CDR3 runs to 14 residues. Trimming took 6 bases from V and 5 from J; bases not matched to a gene: 9. CDR3 residues: CASSPGGIRETQYF. The CDR3, as DNA: TGTGCCAGCAGCCCCGGGGGGATTAGGGAGACCCAGTACTTC.

This clone was seen a single time. The chain joins TRBV5-1 to TRBJ1-4; 7 nucleotides match TRBD1. The CDR3 is 18 amino acids. Germline values: CDR1 SGHRS, CDR2 YFSETQ. Trimming at V came to 5 bases and at J to 4 bases, leaving 17 bases not matched to a gene. As DNA, the CDR3 is TGCGCCAGCAGATCCACTTCCGGGACAGCACCCGATAATGAAAAACTGTTTTTT. It specifies CASRSTSGTAPDNEKLFF.